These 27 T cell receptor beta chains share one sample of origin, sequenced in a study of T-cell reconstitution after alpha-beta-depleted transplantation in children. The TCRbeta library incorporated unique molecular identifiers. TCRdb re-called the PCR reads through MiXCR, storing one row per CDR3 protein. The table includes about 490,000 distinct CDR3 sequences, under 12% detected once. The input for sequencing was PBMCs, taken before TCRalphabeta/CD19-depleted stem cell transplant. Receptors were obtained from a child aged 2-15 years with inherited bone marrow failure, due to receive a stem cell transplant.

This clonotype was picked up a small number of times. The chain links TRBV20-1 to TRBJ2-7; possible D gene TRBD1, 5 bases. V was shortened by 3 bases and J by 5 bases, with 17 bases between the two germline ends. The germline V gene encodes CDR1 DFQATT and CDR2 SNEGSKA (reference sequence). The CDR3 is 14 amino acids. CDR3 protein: CSASPSAGQNEQYF. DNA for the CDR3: TGCAGTGCTAGCCCCTCGGCAGGGCAGAACGAGCAGTACTTC.

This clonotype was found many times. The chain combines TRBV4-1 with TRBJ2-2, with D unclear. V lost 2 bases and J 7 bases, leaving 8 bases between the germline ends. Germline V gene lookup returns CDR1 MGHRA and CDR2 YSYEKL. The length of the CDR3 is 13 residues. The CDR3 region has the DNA TGCGCCAGCAGCCAATTGAGTGACGGGGAGCTGTTTTTT. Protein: CASSQLSDGELFF.

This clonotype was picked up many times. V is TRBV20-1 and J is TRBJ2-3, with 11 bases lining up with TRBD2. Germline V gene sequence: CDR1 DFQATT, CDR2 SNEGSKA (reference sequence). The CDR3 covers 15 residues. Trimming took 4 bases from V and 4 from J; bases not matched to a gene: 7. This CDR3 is CSATRLAGRADTQYF. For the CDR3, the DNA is TGCAGTGCTACCAGACTAGCGGGAAGGGCAGATACGCAGTATTTT.

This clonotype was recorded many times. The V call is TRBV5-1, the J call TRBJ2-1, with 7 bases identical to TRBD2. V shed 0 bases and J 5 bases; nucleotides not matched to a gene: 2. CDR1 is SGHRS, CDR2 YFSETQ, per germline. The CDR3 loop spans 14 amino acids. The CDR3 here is CASSLGTRNNEQFF. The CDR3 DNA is TGCGCCAGCAGCTTGGGGACTAGAAACAATGAGCAGTTCTTC.

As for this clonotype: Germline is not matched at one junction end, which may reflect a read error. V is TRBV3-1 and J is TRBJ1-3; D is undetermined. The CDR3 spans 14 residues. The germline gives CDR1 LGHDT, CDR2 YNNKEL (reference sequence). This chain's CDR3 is CACSLVLGGNTIYF. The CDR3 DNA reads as TGTGCCTGCAGTTTGGTATTGGGAGGAAACACCATATATTTT.

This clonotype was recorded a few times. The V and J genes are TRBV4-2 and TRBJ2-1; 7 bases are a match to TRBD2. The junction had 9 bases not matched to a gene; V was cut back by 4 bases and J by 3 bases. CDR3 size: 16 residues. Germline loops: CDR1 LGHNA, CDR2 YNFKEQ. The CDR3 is CASSPSGTGLYNEQFF. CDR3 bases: TGTGCCAGCAGCCCAAGCGGGACGGGCCTCTACAATGAGCAGTTCTTC.

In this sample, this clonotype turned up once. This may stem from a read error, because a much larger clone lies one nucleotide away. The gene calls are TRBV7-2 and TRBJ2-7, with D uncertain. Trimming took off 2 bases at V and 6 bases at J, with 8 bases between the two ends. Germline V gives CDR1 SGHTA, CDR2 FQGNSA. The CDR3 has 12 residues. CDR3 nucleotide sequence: TGTGCCAGCAGCTTACCCTTCAGCGAGCAGTACTTC. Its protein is CASSLPFSEQYF.

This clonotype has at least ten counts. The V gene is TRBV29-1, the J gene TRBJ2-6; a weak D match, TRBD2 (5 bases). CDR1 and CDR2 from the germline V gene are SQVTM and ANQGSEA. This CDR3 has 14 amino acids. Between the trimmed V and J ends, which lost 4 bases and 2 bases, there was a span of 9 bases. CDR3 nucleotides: TGCAGCGTTGTACCAGCGGCTGGGGCCAACGTCCTGACTTTC. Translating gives CSVVPAAGANVLTF. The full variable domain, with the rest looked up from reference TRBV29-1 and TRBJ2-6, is SAVISQKPSRDICQRGTSLTIQCQVDSQVTMMFWYRQQPGQSLTLIATANQGSEATYESGFVIDKFPISRPNLTFSTLTVSNMSPEDSSIYLCSVVPAAGANVLTFGAGSRLTVL.

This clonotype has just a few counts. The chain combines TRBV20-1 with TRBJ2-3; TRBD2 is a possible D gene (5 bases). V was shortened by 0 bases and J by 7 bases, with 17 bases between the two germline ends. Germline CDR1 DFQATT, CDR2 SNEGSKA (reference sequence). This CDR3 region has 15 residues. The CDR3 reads CSARDPTIYVHTQYF. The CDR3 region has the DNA TGCAGTGCTAGAGACCCGACTATTTACGTCCATACGCAGTATTTT.

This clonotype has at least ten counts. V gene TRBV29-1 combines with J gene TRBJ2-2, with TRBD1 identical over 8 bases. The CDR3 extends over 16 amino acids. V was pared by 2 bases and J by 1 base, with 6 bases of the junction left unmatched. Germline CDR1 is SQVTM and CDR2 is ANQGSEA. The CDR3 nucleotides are TGCAGCGTTGAATCAGGGGGCCTTATGAACACCGGGGAGCTGTTTTTT. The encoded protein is CSVESGGLMNTGELFF.

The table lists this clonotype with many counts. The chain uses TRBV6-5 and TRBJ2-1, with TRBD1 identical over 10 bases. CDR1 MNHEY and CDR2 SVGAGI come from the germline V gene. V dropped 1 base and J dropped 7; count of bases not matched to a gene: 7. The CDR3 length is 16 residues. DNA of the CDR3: TGTGCCAGCAGTTACTTGGGACAGGGGACAATTAATGAGCAGTTCTTC. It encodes CASSYLGQGTINEQFF.

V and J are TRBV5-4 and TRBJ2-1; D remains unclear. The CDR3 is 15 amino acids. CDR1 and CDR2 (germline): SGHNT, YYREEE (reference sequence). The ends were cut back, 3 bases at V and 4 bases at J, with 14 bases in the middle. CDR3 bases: TGTGCCAGCAGCTCGGATTTGGGAACATACAATGAGCAGTTCTTC. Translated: CASSSDLGTYNEQFF. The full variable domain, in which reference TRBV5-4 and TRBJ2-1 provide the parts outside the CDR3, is ETGVTQSPTHLIKTRGQQVTLRCSSQSGHNTVSWYQQALGQGPQFIFQYYREEENGRGNFPPRFSGLQFPNYSSELNVNALELDDSALYLCASSSDLGTYNEQFFGPGTRLTVL.

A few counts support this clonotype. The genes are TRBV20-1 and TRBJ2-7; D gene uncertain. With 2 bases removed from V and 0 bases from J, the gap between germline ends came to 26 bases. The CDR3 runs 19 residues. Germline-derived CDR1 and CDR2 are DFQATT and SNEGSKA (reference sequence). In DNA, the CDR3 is TGCAGTGCTAGACAGCCAAACTGGCCACAAGGGATGAGCTCCTACGAGCAGTACTTC. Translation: CSARQPNWPQGMSSYEQYF.

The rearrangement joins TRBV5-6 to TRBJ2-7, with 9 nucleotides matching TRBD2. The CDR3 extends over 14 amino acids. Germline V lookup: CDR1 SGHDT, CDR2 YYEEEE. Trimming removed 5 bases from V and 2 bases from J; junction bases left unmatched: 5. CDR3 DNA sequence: TGTGCCAGCAGGACTAGCGGAGGTACCTACGAGCAGTACTTC. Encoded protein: CASRTSGGTYEQYF.

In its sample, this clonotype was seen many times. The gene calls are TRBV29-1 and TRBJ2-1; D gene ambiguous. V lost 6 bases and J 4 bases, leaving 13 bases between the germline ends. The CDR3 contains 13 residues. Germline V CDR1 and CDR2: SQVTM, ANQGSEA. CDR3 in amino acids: CSVQSRVYNEQFF. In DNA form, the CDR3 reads TGCAGCGTCCAATCAAGGGTTTACAATGAGCAGTTCTTC.

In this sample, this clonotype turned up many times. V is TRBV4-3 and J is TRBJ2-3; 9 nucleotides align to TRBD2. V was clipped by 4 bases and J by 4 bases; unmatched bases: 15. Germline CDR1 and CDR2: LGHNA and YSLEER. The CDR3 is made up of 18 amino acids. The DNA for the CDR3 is TGCGCCAGCAGCCTTCGATCCATAGCGGGAGCTTTGCCAGATACGCAGTATTTT. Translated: CASSLRSIAGALPDTQYF.

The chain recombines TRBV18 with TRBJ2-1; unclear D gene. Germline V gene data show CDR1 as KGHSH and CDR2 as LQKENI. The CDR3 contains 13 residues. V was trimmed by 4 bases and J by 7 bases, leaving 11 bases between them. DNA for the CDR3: TGTGCCAGCTCACGATCGGACGGTAATGAGCAGTTCTTC. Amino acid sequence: CASSRSDGNEQFF. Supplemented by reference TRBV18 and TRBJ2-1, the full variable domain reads NAGVMQNPRHLVRRRGQEARLRCSPMKGHSHVYWYRQLPEEGLKFMVYLQKENIIDESGMPKERFSAEFPKEGPSILRIQQVVRGDSAAYFCASSRSDGNEQFFGPGTRLTVL.

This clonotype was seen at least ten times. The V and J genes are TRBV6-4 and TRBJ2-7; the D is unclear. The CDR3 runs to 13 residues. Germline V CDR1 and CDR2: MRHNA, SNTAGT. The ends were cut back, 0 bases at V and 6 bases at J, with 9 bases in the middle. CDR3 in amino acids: CASSDSTSLEQYF. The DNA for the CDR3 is TGTGCCAGCAGTGACTCGACTTCCCTCGAGCAGTACTTC.

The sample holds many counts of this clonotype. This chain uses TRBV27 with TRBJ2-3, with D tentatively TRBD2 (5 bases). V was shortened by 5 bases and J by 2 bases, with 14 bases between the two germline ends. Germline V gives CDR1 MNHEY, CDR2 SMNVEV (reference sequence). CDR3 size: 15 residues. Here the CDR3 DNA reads TGTGCCAGCAGTATCACCACGGGGTTCACAGATACGCAGTATTTT. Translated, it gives CASSITTGFTDTQYF.

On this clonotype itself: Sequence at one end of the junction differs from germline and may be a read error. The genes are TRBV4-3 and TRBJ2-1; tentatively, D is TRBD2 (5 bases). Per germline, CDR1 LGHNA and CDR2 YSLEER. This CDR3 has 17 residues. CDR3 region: CASSHSPGWSSYNEKFF. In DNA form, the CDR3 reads TGCGCCAGCAGCCATTCCCCGGGGTGGAGCTCCTACAATGAGAAGTTCTTC.

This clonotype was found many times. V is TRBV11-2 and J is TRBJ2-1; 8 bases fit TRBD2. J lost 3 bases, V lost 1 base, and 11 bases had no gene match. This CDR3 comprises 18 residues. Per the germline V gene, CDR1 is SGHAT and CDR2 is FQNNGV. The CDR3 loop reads CASSLVAGSNSFYNEQFF. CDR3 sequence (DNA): TGTGCCAGCAGCTTAGTAGCGGGGTCAAATTCTTTCTACAATGAGCAGTTCTTC.

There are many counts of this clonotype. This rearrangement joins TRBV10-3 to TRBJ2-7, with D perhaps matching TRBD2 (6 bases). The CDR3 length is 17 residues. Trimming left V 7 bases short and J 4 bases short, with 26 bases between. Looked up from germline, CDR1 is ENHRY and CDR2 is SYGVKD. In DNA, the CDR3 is TGTGCCATCACCCCGGGCCCCGAATGGACGGGAGAGTACGAGCAGTACTTC. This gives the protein CAITPGPEWTGEYEQYF.

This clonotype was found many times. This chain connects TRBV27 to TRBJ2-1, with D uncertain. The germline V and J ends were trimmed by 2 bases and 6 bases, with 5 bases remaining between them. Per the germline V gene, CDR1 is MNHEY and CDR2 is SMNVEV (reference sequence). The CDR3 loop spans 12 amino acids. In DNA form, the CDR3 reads TGTGCCAGCAGTTTACGGAGCAATGAGCAGTTCTTC. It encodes CASSLRSNEQFF.

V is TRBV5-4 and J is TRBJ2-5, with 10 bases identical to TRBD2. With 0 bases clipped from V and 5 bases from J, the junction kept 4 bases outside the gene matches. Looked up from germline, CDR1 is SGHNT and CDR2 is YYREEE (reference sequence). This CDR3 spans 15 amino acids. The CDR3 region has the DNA TGTGCCAGCAGCTTGGCTAGCGGGGGTCCGGAGACCCAGTACTTC. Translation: CASSLASGGPETQYF. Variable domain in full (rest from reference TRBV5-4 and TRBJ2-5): ETGVTQSPTHLIKTRGQQVTLRCSSQSGHNTVSWYQQALGQGPQFIFQYYREEENGRGNFPPRFSGLQFPNYSSELNVNALELDDSALYLCASSLASGGPETQYFGPGTRLLVL.

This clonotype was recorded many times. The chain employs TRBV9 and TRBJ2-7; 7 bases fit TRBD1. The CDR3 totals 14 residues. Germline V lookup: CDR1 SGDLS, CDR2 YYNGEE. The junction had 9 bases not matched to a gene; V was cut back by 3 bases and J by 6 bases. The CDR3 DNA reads TGTGCCAGCAGCGAGGGGGCCGGTGGTGGCGAGCAGTACTTC. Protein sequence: CASSEGAGGGEQYF.

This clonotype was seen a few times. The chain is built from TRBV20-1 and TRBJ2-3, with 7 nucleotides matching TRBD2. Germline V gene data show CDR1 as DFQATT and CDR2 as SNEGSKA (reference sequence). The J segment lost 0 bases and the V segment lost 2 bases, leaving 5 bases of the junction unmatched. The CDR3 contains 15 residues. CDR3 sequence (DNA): TGCAGTGCTAGATCCCTAGCGGAGAGCACAGATACGCAGTATTTT. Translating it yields CSARSLAESTDTQYF.

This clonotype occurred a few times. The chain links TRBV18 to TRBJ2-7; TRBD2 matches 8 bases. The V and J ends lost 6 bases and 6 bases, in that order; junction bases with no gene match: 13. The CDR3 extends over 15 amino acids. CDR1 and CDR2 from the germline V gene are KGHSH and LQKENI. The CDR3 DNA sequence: TGTGCCAGCTCTCCAAGTCTTCCGGGGGGGGCCGAGCAGTACTTC. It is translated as CASSPSLPGGAEQYF.